This is a list of T cell receptor beta chains from one sample in a study of T cells after yellow fever vaccination. TCRdb re-called the 5' RACE reads through MiXCR, storing one row per CDR3 protein. The sample contains about 49,000 distinct CDR3 sequences, approximately 7% of which appear only once. Sequencing used CD8+ T cells sorted from PBMCs, obtained more than 13 days after the first yellow fever vaccination. These receptors all come from a man between 18 and 35 years old who received the YFV17D yellow fever vaccine. The CDR3 runs from the conserved cysteine through the conserved F or W. A D gene is named only where the DNA matches it firmly. Size is stated as how often the clone was seen (once, few, many) or a class if it is expanded.

many	TRBV27	TRBD2	TRBJ2-7	TGTGCCAGCAGTTTAGCGGGGGGGAACTACGAGCAGTACTTC	CASSLAGGNYEQYF
many	TRBV5-1	NA	TRBJ1-1	TGCGCCAGCAGCTTGATAGGGGGATTACAGGGTCAGGGGAACACTGAAGCTTTCTTT	CASSLIGGLQGQGNTEAFF
many	TRBV7-2	NA	TRBJ2-1	TGTTGTAGCGGAAGCTCCTACAATGAGCAGTTCTTC	CCSGSSYNEQFF
few	TRBV19	TRBD1	TRBJ2-7	TGTGCCAGTAGTCCGGACAGGGACGAGCAGTACTTC	CASSPDRDEQYF
many	TRBV9	TRBD2	TRBJ2-1	TGTGCCAGCAGTGACGGGGGGGTAGTATACAATGAGCAGTTCTTC	CASSDGGVVYNEQFF
many	TRBV3-1	NA	TRBJ1-5	TGTGCCAGCAGCCGAGCAGGGTCGAGAGAGCCCCAGCATTTT	CASSRAGSREPQHF
many	TRBV6-2/TRBV6-3	NA	TRBJ2-2	TGTGCCAGCAGTTACCGACAGATGAACACCGGGGAGCTGTTTTTT	CASSYRQMNTGELFF
once	TRBV29-1	TRBD2	TRBJ2-3	TGCAGCGTTGAAGTCTGGAGCGGGGGCCAAAGCACAGATACGCAGTATTTT	CSVEVWSGGQSTDTQYF
many	TRBV20-1	TRBD1	TRBJ2-1	TGCAGTGCTTCCCCGAGGGACAGGGCTCCAAATGAGCAGTTCTTC	CSASPRDRAPNEQFF
many	TRBV4-2	TRBD1	TRBJ1-6	TGTGCCAGCAGCGCAGAGGGGGCAGGTTCACCCCTCCACTTT	CASSAEGAGSPLHF
many	TRBV5-1	NA	TRBJ2-7	TGCGCCAGCAGCTCCGCAGGTAGGCTCGAGCAGTACTTC	CASSSAGRLEQYF
many	TRBV20-1	NA	TRBJ2-1	TGCAGTGCTAGTAATGGGGGTGAGCAGTTCTTC	CSASNGGEQFF
many	TRBV7-8	TRBD1	TRBJ2-7	TGTGCCAGCAGCTTAGCGACAGGGCATGAGCAGTACTTC	CASSLATGHEQYF
many	TRBV2	NA	TRBJ1-1	TGTGCCAGCAGTGAGTGGGTGCAAAGTCCCACTGAAGCTTTCTTT	CASSEWVQSPTEAFF
many	TRBV7-9	NA	TRBJ1-3	TGTGCCAGCAGCTTACCGCAGAACCCTGACGGAAACACCATATATTTT	CASSLPQNPDGNTIYF
many	TRBV6-6	NA	TRBJ2-5	TGTGCCAGCAGTTGGGACAGCGGGGAGACCCAGTACTTC	CASSWDSGETQYF
many	TRBV4-1	TRBD1	TRBJ2-4	TGCGCCAGCAGCCAAGAGGGCCAGGGGGACATTCAGTACTTC	CASSQEGQGDIQYF
many	TRBV4-2	NA	TRBJ1-5	TGTGCCAGCAGCCAAGATAGGTTAGGGGTCCAACAGCCCCAGCATTTT	CASSQDRLGVQQPQHF